This paragraph covers one T cell receptor beta chain sequence. Its specificity is unknown. This clone may be a read error of a much larger clone one base away. This sample is drawn from a study of regulatory T cells in long-lasting Graves disease. For the study at large: Graves' patients, newly diagnosed, had taken antithyroid drugs under 3 months. Study-wide findings and caveats: Sample size was small, which may have lowered accuracy.

Germline loops: CDR1 MDHEN, CDR2 SYDVKM. This CDR3 has 13 amino acids. V gave up 1 base and J gave up 12 bases, with 16 bases separating them. Stated time point: newly diagnosed GD, antithyroid drugs for less than 3 months. Extracted RNA from PBMCs served as the source of the TCR library. CDR3 regions were amplified by Arm-PCR using iRepertoire HTBI primers to build TCR beta libraries. Via MiXCR, TCRdb re-called the multiplex PCR reads, giving one row per CDR3 protein. The sample shows fewer than 450,000 distinct CDR3 sequences, approximately 16% of them seen only once. Separately, the same data were catalogued under a study of T cells in Graves' hyperthyroidism and ophthalmopathy.

The sample here was peripheral blood mononuclear cells (PBMCs), taken at new diagnosis, from a patient treated with antithyroid drugs. The chain employs TRBV28 and TRBJ2-7; D is perhaps TRBD1 (6 bases). The receptor was isolated from a woman aged 40 to 50 with Graves disease. In DNA, the CDR3 is TGTGCCAGCAGTTTATTGGCAGGGGATCGGGGGTACTTC. Translated: CASSLLAGDRGYF.